The 4 T cell receptor beta chains presented below share a single source sample, sequenced in a study of Ad26.COV2.S vaccination and SARS-CoV-2 variants. This sample's treatment: some 19 received Ad26.COV2.S at low or high dose, single or two shots; about five received placebo; per-sample allocation not given. Day 63 after the first vaccine or placebo injection was the time point for sampling. Clones were sequenced by immunoSEQ multiplex PCR, and TCRdb holds only the in-frame ones, with some missing. Among under 550,000 clones listed, roughly 90% were seen once. This specimen was peripheral blood, taken in a trial of Ad26.COV2.S vaccine versus placebo. The receptors stem from a person between 18 and 60 years old who received the Ad26.COV2.S COVID-19 vaccine or a placebo.

The rearrangement joins TRBV6-5 to TRBJ1-5; D call uncertain. The CDR3 covers 16 residues. Looked up from germline, CDR1 is MNHEY and CDR2 is SVGAGI. V gave up 3 bases and J gave up 5 bases, with 17 bases separating them. CDR3 coding DNA: TGTGCCAGCAGTTATCACGTCTCGCGGTGGGATCAGCCCCAGCATTTT. Encoded protein: CASSYHVSRWDQPQHF.

CDR3 region: CASSIAAQAGDEQFF. The CDR3 DNA reads as TGTGCCAGTAGTATAGCGGCGCAGGCTGGGGATGAGCAGTTCTTC. The V gene is TRBV19, the J gene TRBJ2-1; D is ambiguous. The CDR3 consists of 15 residues. The germline CDR1 and CDR2 sequences are LNHDA and SQIVND (reference sequence). Trimming took 1 base from V and 8 from J, leaving 15 bases between them.

The genes are TRBV28 and TRBJ2-5, with a possible D match to TRBD1 (6 bases). Germline CDR1 and CDR2: MDHEN and SYDVKM. The germline V and J ends were trimmed by 2 bases and 7 bases, with 17 bases remaining between them. The CDR3 has 15 residues. The CDR3 loop reads CASSLRGLWVRTQYF. As DNA, the CDR3 is TGTGCCAGCAGTTTAAGGGGGTTATGGGTAAGGACCCAGTACTTC.

The rearrangement uses TRBV5-1 and TRBJ2-5; 9 bases are shared with TRBD2. The V gene end was trimmed by 4 bases and the J gene end by 5 bases; junction bases not matched to a gene: 6. Germline V gene data show CDR1 as SGHRS and CDR2 as YFSETQ. CDR3 size: 14 residues. As DNA, the CDR3 is TGCGCCAGCAGCACGGGACTAGCTCGGGAGACCCAGTACTTC. This encodes CASSTGLARETQYF.